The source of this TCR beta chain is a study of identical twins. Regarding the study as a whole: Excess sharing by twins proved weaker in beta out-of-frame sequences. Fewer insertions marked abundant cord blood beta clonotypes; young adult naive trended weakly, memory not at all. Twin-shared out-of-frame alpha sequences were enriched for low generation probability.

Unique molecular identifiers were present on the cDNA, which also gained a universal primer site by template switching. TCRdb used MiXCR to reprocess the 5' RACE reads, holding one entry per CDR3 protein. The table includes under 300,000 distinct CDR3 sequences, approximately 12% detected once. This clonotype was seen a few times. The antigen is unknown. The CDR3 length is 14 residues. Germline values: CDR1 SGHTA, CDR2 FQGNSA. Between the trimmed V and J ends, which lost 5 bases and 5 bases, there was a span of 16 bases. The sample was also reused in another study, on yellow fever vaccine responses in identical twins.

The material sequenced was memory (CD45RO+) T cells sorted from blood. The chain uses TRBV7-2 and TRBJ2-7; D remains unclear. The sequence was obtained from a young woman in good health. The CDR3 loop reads CASSHVGPFNEQYF. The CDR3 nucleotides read TGTGCCAGCAGCCACGTGGGCCCATTTAACGAGCAGTACTTC. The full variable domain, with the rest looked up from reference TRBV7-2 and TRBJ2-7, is GAGVSQSPSNKVTEKGKDVELRCDPISGHTALYWYRQSLGQGLEFLIYFQGNSAPDKSGLPSDRFSAERTGGSVSTLTIQRTQQEDSAVYLCASSHVGPFNEQYFGPGTRLTVT.